The 7 T cell receptor beta chains listed next were all sequenced from one sample in a study of T cell repertoires in ileal Crohn's disease. The method was immunoSEQ multiplex PCR; TCRdb's version includes in-frame clones alone and lacks a portion of them. The sample holds approximately 410 clones, less than 98% seen once. Sequenced input: ileal tissue. These receptors were taken from an adult with Crohn's disease.

J is TRBJ2-3 and V is TRBV10-2; D might be TRBD2 (7 bases). The CDR3 loop spans 15 amino acids. The germline CDR1 and CDR2 sequences are WSHSY and SAAADI. V was shortened by 4 bases and J by 7 bases, with 18 bases between the two germline ends. The CDR3 protein is CASSVGGGAVNTQYF. CDR3 coding DNA: TGCGCCAGCAGTGTAGGAGGGGGGGCCGTAAATACGCAGTATTTT.

The gene calls are TRBV28 and TRBJ2-7; TRBD2 agrees at 10 bases. Unmatched junction bases numbered 7, after V lost 5 bases and J lost 3 bases. Germline V gene lookup returns CDR1 MDHEN and CDR2 SYDVKM. This CDR3 has 15 amino acids. The CDR3 protein is CASSLLAGNVYEQYF. The DNA for the CDR3 is TGTGCCAGCAGTCTACTAGCGGGGAATGTCTACGAGCAGTACTTC.

This clone was recorded once. This chain uses TRBV18 with TRBJ2-3, with D possibly TRBD2 on 5 matching bases. Looked up from germline, CDR1 is KGHSH and CDR2 is LQKENI. V gave up 3 bases and J gave up 14 bases, with 12 bases separating them. The CDR3 extends over 11 amino acids. The CDR3, as DNA: TGTGCCAGCTCACCGCCGGGATATCTGTATTTT. Its protein product is CASSPPGYLYF.

The chain links TRBV7-2 to TRBJ2-3; D is uncertain. In germline, CDR1 is SGHTA, CDR2 FQGNSA. Trimming cost V 5 bases and J 1 base, with 10 bases left between them. The CDR3 loop spans 14 amino acids. CDR3 bases: TGTGCCAGCAGCCAAAGTCGGGGCACAGATACGCAGTATTTT. Amino acid sequence: CASSQSRGTDTQYF.

The CDR3: CASSLPRDRGGNTQYF. In DNA form, the CDR3 reads TGTGCCAGCAGCTTGCCCCGGGACAGGGGAGGTAATACGCAGTATTTT. The chain has TRBV5-4 and TRBJ2-3; 10 nucleotides align to TRBD1. The junction had 9 bases not matched to a gene; V was cut back by 1 base and J by 7 bases. The CDR3 is made up of 16 amino acids. Looked up from germline, CDR1 is SGHNT and CDR2 is YYREEE (reference sequence).

The genes are TRBV28 and TRBJ2-1; 7 bases map to TRBD1. After removal of 11 bases from V and 0 bases from J, the junction contained 1 base not matched to a gene. CDR1 is MDHEN and CDR2 is SYDVKM in the germline V gene. The CDR3 contains 12 residues. CDR3 residues: CAAGGSYNEQFF. In DNA, the CDR3 is TGTGCCGCAGGGGGCTCCTACAATGAGCAGTTCTTC.

This clone was counted a single time. V is TRBV19 and J is TRBJ2-2, with 10 positions matching TRBD1. Germline V lookup: CDR1 LNHDA, CDR2 SQIVND (reference sequence). The CDR3 runs to 14 residues. With V trimmed by 8 bases and J by 7 bases, 7 bases remained unmatched. This chain's CDR3 is CASRGTGVIGELFF. As DNA, the CDR3 is TGTGCCAGTCGCGGGACAGGGGTGATCGGGGAGCTGTTTTTT. The whole variable domain, remainder taken from reference TRBV19 and TRBJ2-2, is DGGITQSPKYLFRKEGQNVTLSCEQNLNHDAMYWYRQDPGQGLRLIYYSQIVNDFQKGDIAEGYSVSREKKESFPLTVTSAQKNPTAFYLCASRGTGVIGELFFGEGSRLTVL.